This TCR beta chain was retrieved from a study of blood T cell repertoires in COVID-19. Overall study: The United States, Italy and Spain provided the acute and convalescent COVID-19 samples.

Assignment of participants to cohorts was predicated upon participant-reported clinical history. Using immunoSEQ multiplex PCR, the repertoire was profiled, and TCRdb retains in-frame clones only, with some absent. The table lists around 200,000 clones, 80% to 90% of them singletons. Trimming cost V 8 bases and J 3 bases, with 10 bases left between them. Germline assignment: CDR1 DFQATT and CDR2 SNEGSKA (reference sequence). The CDR3 length is 11 residues. This clonotype originated in a man aged 25-45 years who had recovered from COVID-19. The chain couples TRBV20-1 to TRBJ1-2; D gene unclear. The specimen was PBMCs or T cells enriched from blood (not recorded which). CDR3 sequence reads: CSSAGYYGYTF. CDR3 bases: TGCAGTTCGGCGGGCTACTATGGCTACACCTTC.